A single sample gave rise to the 11 T cell receptor beta chains below, sequenced in a study of blood T cell repertoires in COVID-19. Measured with immunoSEQ multiplex PCR; TCRdb has only the in-frame clones, and not every one. The repertoire holds roughly 200,000 clones, with about 80% as singletons. Sequenced material: peripheral blood. The receptors were sampled from a man between 60 and 75 years old with acute or convalescent COVID-19.

The V and J genes are TRBV7-3 and TRBJ2-1; 7 nucleotides match TRBD1. The CDR3 is 14 residues long. Trimming at V came to 6 bases and at J to 9 bases, leaving 11 bases not matched to a gene. The V gene's germline CDR1 is SGHTA and CDR2 FQGTGA. The CDR3 DNA follows: TGTGCCAGCAGAAAAAGGGACAGTCGGGGTGAGCAGTTCTTC. Its protein product is CASRKRDSRGEQFF.

This clone was detected once. The V call is TRBV3-1 (or the pseudogene TRBV3-2), the J call TRBJ2-7, with TRBD2 matching 8 bases. The V gene end was trimmed by 4 bases and the J gene end by 3 bases; junction bases not matched to a gene: 2. Germline V gene lookup returns CDR1 LGHDT and CDR2 YNNKEL (reference sequence). This CDR3 spans 13 amino acids. The CDR3 loop is CASSPGTSYEQYF. DNA for the CDR3: TGTGCCAGCAGCCCTGGGACTAGCTACGAGCAGTACTTC.

This clone was detected a few times. The chain is built from TRBV5-4 and TRBJ1-6; D call uncertain. Germline V CDR1 and CDR2: SGHNT, YYREEE (reference sequence). The V end was cut by 2 bases, the J end by 7 bases, with 10 bases between. CDR3 length: 14 amino acids. The CDR3 sequence: CASSFNLENSPLHF. CDR3 DNA: TGTGCCAGCAGCTTTAATTTAGAAAATTCACCCCTCCACTTT.

This clone came up once. The chain is built from TRBV7-9 and TRBJ1-1; D gene uncertain. The CDR3 covers 13 residues. Germline V gives CDR1 SEHNR, CDR2 FQNEAQ (reference sequence). Trimming pared 1 base from V and 9 bases from J, leaving 12 bases between. The CDR3 DNA reads as TGTGCCAGCAGCTTAGATGGCGGAGATAAAGCTTTCTTT. Its translation is CASSLDGGDKAFF.

V and J are TRBV6-5 and TRBJ1-2; TRBD1 aligns across 7 bases. Germline-derived CDR1 and CDR2 are MNHEY and SVGAGI. This CDR3 contains 15 residues. Losses at the gene ends were 6 bases for V and 1 base for J; bases not matched to a gene: 8. The CDR3 coding sequence is TGTGCCAGCAGCCCAGGGACAGCCAGTAACTATGGCTACACCTTC. Protein: CASSPGTASNYGYTF.

The chain has TRBV28 and TRBJ2-3; 11 bases match TRBD2. CDR3 size: 14 residues. Germline assignment: CDR1 MDHEN and CDR2 SYDVKM. V shed 1 base, J shed 9 bases, and the junction held 3 bases outside the gene matches. In DNA form, the CDR3 reads TGTGCCAGCAGTTTATTAGCGGGGGGGGCCACGCAGTATTTT. It is translated as CASSLLAGGATQYF.

The chain recombines TRBV9 with TRBJ1-4, with 9 bases lining up with TRBD1. V shed 0 bases, J shed 5 bases, and the junction held 5 bases outside the gene matches. This CDR3 has 16 residues. The V gene's germline CDR1 is SGDLS and CDR2 YYNGEE. The CDR3, as DNA: TGTGCCAGCAGCGTAGAGGCCGGGACAGGGAATGAAAAACTGTTTTTT. Its protein product is CASSVEAGTGNEKLFF.

The genes are TRBV10-3 and TRBJ1-1; perhaps TRBD1 as D (6 bases). The V gene lost 6 bases and the J gene lost 6 bases, with 17 bases spanning the gap. This CDR3 has 14 amino acids. The germline V gene has CDR1 ENHRY and CDR2 SYGVKD. The CDR3 sequence: CAIRTGSYSAEAFF. In DNA form, the CDR3 reads TGTGCCATCAGAACAGGGTCTTATAGCGCTGAAGCTTTCTTT.

This clone came up a few times. CDR3 sequence: CAALQGTSGNTIYF. Here the CDR3 DNA reads TGTGCCGCATTACAGGGAACCTCTGGAAACACCATATATTTT. This chain joins TRBV24-1 and TRBJ1-3; TRBD1 is a possible D gene (6 bases). The CDR3 contains 14 residues. Per the germline V gene, CDR1 is KGHDR and CDR2 is SFDVKD. Trimming removed 12 bases at V and 0 bases at J, with 14 bases between.

The V gene is TRBV27, the J gene TRBJ2-1; 9 bases line up with TRBD2. With 2 bases clipped from V and 0 bases from J, the junction kept 2 bases outside the gene matches. Germline CDR1 reads MNHEY; CDR2 reads SMNVEV (reference sequence). This CDR3 has 16 amino acids. CDR3 loop: CASSLVAGASYNEQFF. The CDR3 DNA reads TGTGCCAGCAGTTTAGTAGCGGGGGCCTCCTACAATGAGCAGTTCTTC.

V usage is TRBV6-1 and J usage is TRBJ2-3; TRBD2 matches 7 bases. Trimming cost V 2 bases and J 1 base; bases outside gene matches: 6. The germline CDR1 and CDR2 sequences are MNHNS and SASEGT. The length of the CDR3 is 16 residues. This CDR3 is CASSEMLRGGTDTQYF. In DNA form, the CDR3 reads TGTGCCAGCAGTGAAATGCTACGGGGGGGCACAGATACGCAGTATTTT.